This T cell receptor beta chain was sequenced for a study of blood T cells in healthy people across ages. The CDR3 extends over 12 amino acids. Germline CDR1 is DFQATT and CDR2 is SNEGSKA (reference sequence). Trimming left V 4 bases short and J 4 bases short, with 11 bases between. With a J-beta primer mix and a sample-barcoded 5' primer, a second PCR ran about 6 to 11 cycles. A 12-random-nucleotide template-switch adaptor tagged each cDNA molecule. In TCRdb, the 5' RACE reads were re-called with MiXCR into one record per CDR3 protein. The data show 650,000 to 800,000 distinct CDR3 sequences, 40% to 65% seen once. As for this clonotype: Its target is not known.

Aged roughly 6 to 100, donors were systemically healthy Caucasians from Russia. Staff drew around 10 milliliters of peripheral blood from each donor. Broader study findings: It was held that diversity estimates obtained from one million T cells represented underestimates.

The sample consisted of blood. The chain uses TRBV20-1 and TRBJ2-7, with D possibly being TRBD2 (5 bases). This clonotype was sampled from an elderly woman in good health. The CDR3: CSATPSGYEQYF. In DNA, the CDR3 is TGCAGTGCTACCCCTTCGGGGTACGAGCAGTACTTC.